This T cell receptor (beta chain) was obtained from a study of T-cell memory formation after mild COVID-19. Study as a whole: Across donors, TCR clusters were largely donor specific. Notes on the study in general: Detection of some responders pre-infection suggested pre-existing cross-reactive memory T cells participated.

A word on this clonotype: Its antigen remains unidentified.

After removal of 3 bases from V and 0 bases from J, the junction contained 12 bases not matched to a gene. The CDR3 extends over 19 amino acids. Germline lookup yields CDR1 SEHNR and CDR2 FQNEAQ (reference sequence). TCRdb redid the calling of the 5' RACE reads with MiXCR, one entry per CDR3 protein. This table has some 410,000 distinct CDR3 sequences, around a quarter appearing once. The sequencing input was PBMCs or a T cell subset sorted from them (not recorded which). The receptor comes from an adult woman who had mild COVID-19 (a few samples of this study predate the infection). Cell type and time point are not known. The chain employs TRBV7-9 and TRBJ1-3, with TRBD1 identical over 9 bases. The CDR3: CASSFRDRDSVSSGNTIYF. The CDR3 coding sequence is TGTGCCAGCAGCTTTAGGGACAGGGATTCGGTCTCCTCTGGAAACACCATATATTTT. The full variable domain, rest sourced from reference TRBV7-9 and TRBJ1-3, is DTGVSQNPRHKITKRGQNVTFRCDPISEHNRLYWYRQTLGQGPEFLTYFQNEAQLEKSRLLSDRFSAERPKGSFSTLEIQRTEQGDSAMYLCASSFRDRDSVSSGNTIYFGEGSWLTVV.